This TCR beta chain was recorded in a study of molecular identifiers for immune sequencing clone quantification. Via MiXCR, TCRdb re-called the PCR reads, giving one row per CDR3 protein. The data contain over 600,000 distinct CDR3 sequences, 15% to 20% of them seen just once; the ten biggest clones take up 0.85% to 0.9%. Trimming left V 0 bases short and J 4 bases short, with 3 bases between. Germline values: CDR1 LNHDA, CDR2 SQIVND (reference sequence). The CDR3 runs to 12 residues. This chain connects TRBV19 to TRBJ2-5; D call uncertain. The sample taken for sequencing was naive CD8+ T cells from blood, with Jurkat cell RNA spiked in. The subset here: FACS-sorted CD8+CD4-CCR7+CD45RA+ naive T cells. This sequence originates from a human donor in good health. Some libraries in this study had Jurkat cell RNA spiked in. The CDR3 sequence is CASSIDSETQYF. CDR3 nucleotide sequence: TGTGCCAGTAGTATAGACTCAGAGACCCAGTACTTC.